This TCR beta chain derives from a study of cytomegalovirus exposure and HLA in healthy donors. The CDR3 consists of 15 residues. From germline, CDR1 is SEHNR and CDR2 FQNEAQ (reference sequence). V lost 5 bases, J lost 3 bases, and 6 bases stayed unmatched. A multiplex PCR was run with 60 Vbeta primers and 13 Jbeta primers. Clones were read by immunoSEQ multiplex PCR, and TCRdb kept only the in-frame ones, dropping some. The sample holds about 120,000 clones, roughly 87% seen once. The sequence was obtained from a woman aged 18-29 years in good health and CMV-seronegative. The V gene is TRBV7-9, the J gene TRBJ1-1, with 10 bases fitting TRBD1. The sample consisted of PBMCs. This chain's CDR3 is CASSPRTGGDTEAFF. In DNA, the CDR3 is TGTGCCAGCAGCCCCAGGACAGGGGGTGACACTGAAGCTTTCTTT.